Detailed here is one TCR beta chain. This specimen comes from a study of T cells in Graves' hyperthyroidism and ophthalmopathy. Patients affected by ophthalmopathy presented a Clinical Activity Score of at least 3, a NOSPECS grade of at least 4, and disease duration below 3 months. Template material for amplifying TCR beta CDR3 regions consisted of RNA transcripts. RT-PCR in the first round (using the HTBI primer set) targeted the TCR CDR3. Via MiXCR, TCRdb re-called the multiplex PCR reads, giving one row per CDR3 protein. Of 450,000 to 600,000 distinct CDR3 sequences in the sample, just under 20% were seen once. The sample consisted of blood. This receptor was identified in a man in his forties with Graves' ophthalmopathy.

For the CDR3, the DNA is TGTGCCAGCGGATACCCCCCTCGGGGTGGGGGCACTGAAGCTTTCTTT. This gives the protein CASGYPPRGGGTEAFF. The V gene is TRBV11-2, the J gene TRBJ1-1; tentatively, D is TRBD1 (5 bases). Per the germline V gene, CDR1 is SGHAT and CDR2 is FQNNGV. V lost 8 bases, J lost 4 bases, and 23 bases lay in between. CDR3 size: 16 residues.